Shown below are 11 T cell receptor beta chains from a single sample sequenced in a study of regulatory T cells in long-lasting Graves disease. With iRepertoire HTBI primers and Arm-PCR of CDR3 regions, TCR beta libraries were built. TCRdb re-called the multiplex PCR reads with MiXCR, one entry per CDR3 protein. Among fewer than 550,000 distinct CDR3 sequences, 20% to 25% were seen once, and the ten largest hold roughly 7.1%. Noted time point: persistent/refractory GD, antithyroid drugs over 5 years with positive TRAb. The TCR library was prepared using RNA isolated from PBMCs. The material sequenced was peripheral blood mononuclear cells (PBMCs), taken when the disease was refractory, from a patient treated with antithyroid drugs. The receptors derive from a female donor with Graves disease.

This clonotype was observed many times. The genes are TRBV7-9 and TRBJ1-5, with D possibly being TRBD1 (6 bases). Germline V gene lookup returns CDR1 SEHNR and CDR2 FQNEAQ (reference sequence). The V end was cut by 0 bases, the J end by 4 bases, with 10 bases between. The CDR3 is 15 residues long. The CDR3 reads CASSLAQGPNQPQHF. As DNA, the CDR3 is TGTGCCAGCAGCTTAGCGCAGGGGCCAAATCAGCCCCAGCATTTT.

The chain uses TRBV5-4 and TRBJ1-1; 7 bases fit TRBD1. The CDR3 extends over 16 amino acids. The J segment lost 6 bases and the V segment lost 2 bases, leaving 13 bases of the junction unmatched. Germline values: CDR1 SGHNT, CDR2 YYREEE (reference sequence). CDR3 in DNA: TGTGCCAGCAGCTTTGACCTAGGGGGCAGAGGGGCTGAAGCTTTCTTT. Translating gives CASSFDLGGRGAEAFF.

In its sample, this clonotype was seen a few times. V gene TRBV28 combines with J gene TRBJ2-5, with D perhaps matching TRBD1 (6 bases). This CDR3 has 14 residues. V was clipped by 4 bases and J by 1 base, with 10 bases between them. The V gene's germline CDR1 is MDHEN and CDR2 SYDVKM. The CDR3 loop is CASSWTDSQETQYF. CDR3 DNA: TGTGCCAGCAGTTGGACGGACAGCCAAGAGACCCAGTACTTC.

The sample holds many counts of this clonotype. The chain recombines TRBV5-1 with TRBJ1-1; D uncertain. V was cut by 0 bases and J by 1 base, with 7 bases left in between. There are 14 residues in the CDR3. The V gene's germline CDR1 is SGHRS and CDR2 YFSETQ. In DNA form, the CDR3 reads TGCGCCAGCAGCTTGGAGGCAGAGAACACTGAAGCTTTCTTT. It specifies CASSLEAENTEAFF.

The gene calls are TRBV5-5 and TRBJ1-6; D unclear. The CDR3 spans 14 residues. V shed 0 bases and J shed 6 bases, with 7 bases lying between them. Per the germline V gene, CDR1 is SGHKS and CDR2 is YYEKEE (reference sequence). The chain's CDR3 is CASSLDGRNSPLHF. In DNA form, the CDR3 reads TGTGCCAGCAGCTTGGACGGTCGTAATTCACCCCTCCACTTT.

This clonotype was observed many times. The chain uses TRBV11-2 and TRBJ1-1; TRBD1 is a possible D gene (6 bases). V was shortened by 5 bases and J by 6 bases, with 19 bases between the two germline ends. The CDR3 extends over 15 amino acids. Looked up from germline, CDR1 is SGHAT and CDR2 is FQNNGV. Written as DNA, the CDR3 is TGTGCCAGCAGCCCCGAGGGGGGGCGCATAGCTGAAGCTTTCTTT. Protein product: CASSPEGGRIAEAFF.

About this clonotype itself: This clone may be a read error of a much larger clone one base away. This chain joins TRBV2 and TRBJ2-7; D assignment may be TRBD1 or TRBD2 (6 bases each). Trimming removed 4 bases from V and 3 bases from J, with 13 bases in between. Germline lookup yields CDR1 SNHLY and CDR2 FYNNEI. The CDR3 covers 14 residues. The CDR3 reads CASSAGAGGYEQYF. CDR3 coding DNA: TGTGCCAGCAGTGCAGGGGCCGGGGGCTACGAGCAGTACTTC.

This clonotype has a count of ten or more. The CDR3 nucleotides read TGTGCCACCAGCAGAGACGGGACAGGAGGAAGTGGGCAGTACTTC. It encodes CATSRDGTGGSGQYF. This chain connects TRBV15 to TRBJ2-7; 8 bases are a match to TRBD1. This CDR3 is 15 amino acids long. Per germline, CDR1 LNHNV and CDR2 YYDKDF (reference sequence). V trimming: 0 bases; J trimming: 9 bases; junction bases outside the gene matches: 10. The full variable domain, rest sourced from reference TRBV15 and TRBJ2-7, is DAMVIQNPRYQVTQFGKPVTLSCSQTLNHNVMYWYQQKSSQAPKLLFHYYDKDFNNEADTPDNFQSRRPNTSFCFLDIRSPGLGDTAMYLCATSRDGTGGSGQYFGPGTRLTVT.

This clonotype was observed at least ten times. The chain employs TRBV12-3 or TRBV12-4 and TRBJ1-6; maybe TRBD1 (5 bases). This CDR3 has 18 amino acids. Trimming left V 2 bases short and J 0 bases short, with 14 bases between. The CDR3 region is CASSLPPHRHSYNSPLHF. The CDR3 coding sequence is TGTGCCAGCAGTTTACCCCCACACAGGCACTCCTATAATTCACCCCTCCACTTT.

The table lists this clonotype with a few counts. It may be a read error: a sequence one base away is much more abundant. The genes are TRBV7-2 and TRBJ1-1; perhaps TRBD1 as D (6 bases). The CDR3 loop spans 15 amino acids. Germline V lookup: CDR1 SGHTA, CDR2 FQGNSA. This CDR3 reads CASSFQGLGTTEVFF. As DNA, the CDR3 is TGTGCCAGCAGCTTCCAGGGGTTGGGGACCACTGAAGTTTTCTTT. The variable domain in full, with the rest retrieved from reference TRBV7-2 and TRBJ1-1, is GAGVSQSPSNKVTEKGKDVELRCDPISGHTALYWYRQSLGQGLEFLIYFQGNSAPDKSGLPSDRFSAERTGGSVSTLTIQRTQQEDSAVYLCASSFQGLGTTEVFFGQGTRLTVV.

This clonotype was seen more than once but under ten times. V gene TRBV12-3 or TRBV12-4 combines with J gene TRBJ1-5, with 7 bases aligning to TRBD1. This CDR3 spans 15 amino acids. The V segment lost 6 bases and the J segment 1 base; nucleotides outside the gene matches: 6. The CDR3 region is CASSDLTGSNQPQHF. The CDR3 coding sequence is TGTGCCAGCAGCGACCTGACAGGGAGCAATCAGCCCCAGCATTTT.